These T cell receptor beta chains were read from a single sample in a study of blood T cell repertoires in COVID-19. Clones were read by immunoSEQ multiplex PCR, and TCRdb kept only the in-frame ones, dropping some. The sample carries hundreds of thousands of clones, around nine tenths recorded once. The sample was peripheral blood. The receptors were sampled from a woman in her twenties or thirties with COVID-19, enrolled during active disease. CDR3s include the opening cysteine and the closing phenylalanine or tryptophan. Each record gives: V gene, J gene, clone size, D gene, CDR3 DNA, CDR3 protein. D genes are given only for firm matches. Clone size appears in some rows only: once, few, many, or a class for an expanded clone.

TRBV5-4	TRBJ2-5	.	TRBD2	TGTGCCAGCAGCTCCGGGTCCCTAGCGGGGGTAGAGACCCAGTACTTC	CASSSGSLAGVETQYF
TRBV7-9	TRBJ2-7	once	TRBD2	TGTGCCAGCAGCCGACCGGGCGGGGGGGCCGACGAGCAGTACTTC	CASSRPGGGADEQYF
TRBV19	TRBJ2-7	.	TRBD2	TGTGCCAGTAGTAGACTAGCGGGGGGCTACGAGCAGTACTTC	CASSRLAGGYEQYF
TRBV30	TRBJ1-2	.	TRBD1	TGTGCCTGGCAGGGACAGGGTTTCTATGGCTACACCTTC	CAWQGQGFYGYTF
TRBV18	TRBJ2-3	.	.	TGTGCCAGCTCCCGTAGCGCAGATACGCAGTATTTT	CASSRSADTQYF
TRBV19	TRBJ2-2	.	TRBD1	TGTGCCACAGGGGGCATGAACACCGGGGAGCTGTTTTTT	CATGGMNTGELFF
TRBV27	TRBJ2-7	.	.	TGTGCCAGCAGGAAACCTGCAGGGTCCCACGAGCAGTACTTC	CASRKPAGSHEQYF
TRBV11-3	TRBJ2-3	.	TRBD2	TGTGCCAGCAGCTTAGGGAGACTAGCGGGGTCTGGCGATACGCAGTATTTT	CASSLGRLAGSGDTQYF
TRBV19	TRBJ2-1	.	TRBD2	TGTGCCAGTAGCGGACTAGCGGGGGTTAGCTACAATGAGCAGTTCTTC	CASSGLAGVSYNEQFF
TRBV6-5	TRBJ1-6	.	.	TGTGCCAGCAAAGGACAGCATAATTCACCCCTCCACTTT	CASKGQHNSPLHF
TRBV29-1	TRBJ1-2	.	.	TGCAGCGTGCCCCAGACAGAAAGCTATGGCTACACCTTC	CSVPQTESYGYTF
TRBV4-2	TRBJ2-2	.	TRBD2	TGTGCCAGCAGCCTTCCGGGAGCTAGCGGGGGGAACACCGGGGAGCTGTTTTTT	CASSLPGASGGNTGELFF
TRBV9	TRBJ2-5	.	.	TGTGCCAGCAGCGTAGGCACAGGGATTCGAGAGACCCAGTACTTC	CASSVGTGIRETQYF
TRBV6-2/TRBV6-3	TRBJ2-7	.	TRBD1	TGTGCCAGCAGTTACACCCCGACAGGGCGCGAGCAGTACTTC	CASSYTPTGREQYF
TRBV18	TRBJ2-5	.	.	TGTGCCAGCTCACCACCGAGCACAGCCAAAAGGGAGACCCAGTACTTC	CASSPPSTAKRETQYF
TRBV18	TRBJ2-2	.	.	TGTGCCAGCTCACCAGTAAAACAGGGGAGGACCGGGGAGCTGTTTTTT	CASSPVKQGRTGELFF
TRBV18	TRBJ1-5	.	.	TGTGCCAGCTCACGGACCCTGGAGGGCAATCAGCCCCAGCATTTT	CASSRTLEGNQPQHF
TRBV3-1/TRBV3-2	TRBJ2-2	once	TRBD2	TGTGCCAGCAGCCATGGCAGCGGGGTGGCCGGGGAGCTGTTTTTT	CASSHGSGVAGELFF
TRBV12-3/TRBV12-4	TRBJ2-1	.	.	TGTGCCAGCAGTTTAGTGTCGGACAATGAGCAGTTCTTC	CASSLVSDNEQFF
TRBV25-1	TRBJ1-5	.	.	TGTGCCAGCAAAGGGGCGAATCAGCCCCAGCATTTT	CASKGANQPQHF
TRBV5-1	TRBJ1-2	.	.	TGCGCCAGCAGCTTTCGGCAGGGAGGGTTGCACTATGGCTACACCTTC	CASSFRQGGLHYGYTF
TRBV3-1/TRBV3-2	TRBJ2-3	once	.	TGTGCCAGCAGCTCGAGAGGTGCAGATACGCAGTATTTT	CASSSRGADTQYF
TRBV21-1	TRBJ1-1	.	.	TGTGCCAGCAGCAAAGGGGGGCGGACAGTTGAAGCTTTCTTT	CASSKGGRTVEAFF
TRBV7-9	TRBJ1-4	.	.	TGTGCCAGCAGCTTAGGCAGTGCCGGGGGTCAGGAAAAACTGTTTTTT	CASSLGSAGGQEKLFF
TRBV19	TRBJ1-2	.	.	TGTGCCAGTAGTGAACAGGGAGAGTTTCACTATGGCTACACCTTC	CASSEQGEFHYGYTF
TRBV7-9	TRBJ2-3	.	.	TGTGCCAGCACCCTTTTGGGGGGACAGTTCACAGATACGCAGTATTTT	CASTLLGGQFTDTQYF
TRBV7-8	TRBJ1-1	.	.	TGTGCCAGCAGCTTCGGAATTGAGGTCACTGAAGCTTTCTTT	CASSFGIEVTEAFF
TRBV5-5	TRBJ2-3	.	.	TGTGCCAGCAGCTTGGAATTAGCCCCAACGCAGTATTTT	CASSLELAPTQYF
TRBV3-1/TRBV3-2	TRBJ2-1	.	TRBD2	TGTGCCAGCAGCCAACGGCGGGGGTCCTACAATGAGCAGTTCTTC	CASSQRRGSYNEQFF
TRBV14	TRBJ2-7	.	.	TGTGCCAGCAGCCAAGCGTTCTACGAGCAGTACTTC	CASSQAFYEQYF
TRBV12-3/TRBV12-4	TRBJ2-5	.	TRBD1	TGTGCCAGCAAAGTAGGGACAGAAGAGACCCAGTACTTC	CASKVGTEETQYF
TRBV18	TRBJ1-4	.	.	TGTGCCAGCTCACCGGGAATGGGGGCATATAATGAAAAACTGTTTTTT	CASSPGMGAYNEKLFF
TRBV7-8	TRBJ1-1	few	TRBD1	TGTGCCAGCAGCCGACAGGGGCGGAACACTGAAGCTTTCTTT	CASSRQGRNTEAFF
TRBV5-1	TRBJ2-7	.	.	TGCGCCAGCAGCTGGACCGCAGGGAGGAACGAGCAGTACTTC	CASSWTAGRNEQYF
TRBV5-4	TRBJ2-1	.	TRBD2	TGTGCCAGCAGCTCAATAGCGGGGGGGCCAGGTCATGAGCAGTTCTTC	CASSSIAGGPGHEQFF
TRBV9	TRBJ2-3	.	TRBD2	TGTGCCAGCAGCGTTAGCGGGGGGGTACTCGTAAATACGCAGTATTTT	CASSVSGGVLVNTQYF
TRBV4-2	TRBJ1-6	.	.	TGTGCCAGCACCTCCGACAGGTTTGGGTCACCCCTCCACTTT	CASTSDRFGSPLHF
TRBV29-1	TRBJ1-3	few	.	TGCAGCGTGCAGGGATACTCTGGAAACACCATATATTTT	CSVQGYSGNTIYF
TRBV12-3/TRBV12-4	TRBJ1-3	.	.	TGTGCCAGCAGCCTAAACACCATATATTTT	CASSLNTIYF
TRBV5-6	TRBJ1-2	.	.	TGTGCCAGCAGCTTGGGTCGCAGGCTCTATGGCTACACCTTC	CASSLGRRLYGYTF
TRBV27	TRBJ2-3	.	.	TGTGCCAGCAGTTTGTGGCTAGGTTCAGATACGCAGTATTTT	CASSLWLGSDTQYF
TRBV27	TRBJ2-1	.	TRBD2	TGTGCCAGCAGTTTGGGAGCGGGGGGGCTGTACAATGAGCAGTTCTTC	CASSLGAGGLYNEQFF
TRBV27	TRBJ2-7	.	TRBD2	TGTGCCAGTGGGCGGGGGAGCTCCTACGAGCAGTACTTC	CASGRGSSYEQYF
TRBV14	TRBJ1-1	.	.	TGTGCCAGCAGCCAACATGGTCAGGGGTGGGCTTTCTTT	CASSQHGQGWAFF
TRBV6-6	TRBJ2-2	once	TRBD1	TGTGCCAGCAGCGGACAGGGGGCCGGCGGGGAGCTGTTTTTT	CASSGQGAGGELFF
TRBV7-7	TRBJ2-7	.	.	TGTGCCAGCAGCTTACCAGCCGGGCTAGCTTACTACGAGCAGTACTTC	CASSLPAGLAYYEQYF
TRBV5-4	TRBJ2-5	.	TRBD2	TGTGCCAGCAGCTGGGGACCGGGACTAGCGGGGGGCCAAGAGACCCAGTACTTC	CASSWGPGLAGGQETQYF
TRBV15	TRBJ1-5	.	TRBD1	TGTGCCACCAGCAGAGGGAGGACAGGGGGCAATCAGCCCCAGCATTTT	CATSRGRTGGNQPQHF
TRBV30	TRBJ1-4	.	.	TGTGCCTCCGCAGATGAAAAACTGTTTTTT	CASADEKLFF
TRBV6-5	TRBJ1-5	.	.	TGTGCCAGCAGGGGGCTCAGTGATCAGCCCCAGCATTTT	CASRGLSDQPQHF
TRBV2	TRBJ1-1	.	.	TGTGCCAGCAATCCCGTAGGAGGAAACACTGAAGCTTTCTTT	CASNPVGGNTEAFF
TRBV5-3	TRBJ2-3	.	TRBD2	TGTGCCAGAAGCTGCCCGGGCGGGGGGGCATCAGATACGCAGTATTTT	CARSCPGGGASDTQYF
TRBV5-1	TRBJ1-4	.	.	TGCGCCAGCAGCTTGGGCGGTCAGGGAGGAGAAAAACTGTTTTTT	CASSLGGQGGEKLFF
TRBV13	TRBJ2-5	.	TRBD2	TGTGCCAGCAGCTGGGGTAGGACTAGTGGGCAAGAGACCCAGTACTTC	CASSWGRTSGQETQYF
TRBV7-6	TRBJ1-1	.	.	TGTGCCAGCAGCCGCAGGGACTCCCCGAACACTGAAGCTTTCTTT	CASSRRDSPNTEAFF
TRBV5-1	TRBJ1-3	once	.	TGCGCCAGCAGCTTGGAAGGGAGCACCATATATTTT	CASSLEGSTIYF